The clone carrying this T cell receptor (beta chain) was observed a handful of times. The sample comes from a study of cytomegalovirus exposure and HLA in healthy donors. The PCR contained 60 Vbeta and 13 Jbeta primers. Generated by immunoSEQ multiplex PCR, the TCRdb table keeps only in-frame clones and is missing some. Of 65,000 to 70,000 clones in the sample, about 70% were seen once. Germline V gene lookup returns CDR1 WSHSY and CDR2 SAAADI. The CDR3 has 13 amino acids. Trimming shortened V by 2 bases and J by 6 bases, and 9 bases separated the two germline ends. Input material: PBMCs. The chain links TRBV10-2 to TRBJ2-3; D is unclear. This clonotype originated in a woman aged 30 to 39 in good health and CMV-seronegative. CDR3: CASSERSIDTQYF. CDR3 DNA: TGCGCCAGCAGTGAGCGATCTATCGATACGCAGTATTTT.